This T cell receptor (beta chain) was sequenced for a study of blood T cell repertoires in COVID-19. The germline CDR1 and CDR2 sequences are SGHNT and YYREEE (reference sequence). The CDR3 is 13 amino acids. With 1 base removed from V and 8 bases from J, the gap between germline ends came to 12 bases. Measured with immunoSEQ multiplex PCR; TCRdb has only the in-frame clones, and not every one. The sample lists 350,000 to 400,000 clones, about 86% occurring once. Input material: peripheral blood. This rearrangement joins TRBV5-4 to TRBJ1-2; TRBD1 is a possible D gene (6 bases). This receptor was identified in a woman in her sixties or seventies with COVID-19, enrolled during active disease. Here the CDR3 DNA reads TGTGCCAGCAGCTTGTATTGGGGGGGCGGCTACACCTTC. It translates to CASSLYWGGGYTF.